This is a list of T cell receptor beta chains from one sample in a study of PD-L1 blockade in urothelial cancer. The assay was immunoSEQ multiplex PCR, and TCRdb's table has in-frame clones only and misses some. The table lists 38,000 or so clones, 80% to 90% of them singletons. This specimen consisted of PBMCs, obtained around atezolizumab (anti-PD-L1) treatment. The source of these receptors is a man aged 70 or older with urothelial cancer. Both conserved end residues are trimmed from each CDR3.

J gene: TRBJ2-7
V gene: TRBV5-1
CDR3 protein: ASSPIGGSASYEQY

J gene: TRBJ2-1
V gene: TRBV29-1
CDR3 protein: SVLADSFNEQF

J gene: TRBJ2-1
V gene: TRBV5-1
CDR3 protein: ASRGENNEQF

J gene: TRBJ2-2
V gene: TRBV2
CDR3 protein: ASSVRGRGTGELF

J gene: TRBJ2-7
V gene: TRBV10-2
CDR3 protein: ASSVNRDYEQY

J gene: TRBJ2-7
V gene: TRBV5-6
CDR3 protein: ASSLAGTGGSEQY

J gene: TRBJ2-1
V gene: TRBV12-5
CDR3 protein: ASGSSDRGVIPSYNEQF

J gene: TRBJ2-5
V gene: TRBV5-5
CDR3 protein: ASSLGARGQETQY

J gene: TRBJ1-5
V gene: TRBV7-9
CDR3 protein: ASAIGGDQPQH

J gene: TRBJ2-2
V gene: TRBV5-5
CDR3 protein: ASSPLRGSNTGELF

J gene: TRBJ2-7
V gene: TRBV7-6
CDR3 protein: ASSPRQGNYEQY

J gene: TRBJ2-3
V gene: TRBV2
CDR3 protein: ASRRTGSRIRHTDTQY

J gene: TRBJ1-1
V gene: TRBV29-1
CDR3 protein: SAIPHTGLYEAF

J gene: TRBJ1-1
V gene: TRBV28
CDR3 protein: ASSSFRDRGMNTEAF

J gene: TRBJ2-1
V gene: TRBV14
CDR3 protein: ASSHRQSSYNEQF

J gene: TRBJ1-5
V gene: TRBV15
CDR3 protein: ATSNDRVEGQPQH

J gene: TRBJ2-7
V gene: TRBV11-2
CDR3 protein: ASSLGLNSYEQY

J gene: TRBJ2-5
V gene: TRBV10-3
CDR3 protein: AISESSGTETQY

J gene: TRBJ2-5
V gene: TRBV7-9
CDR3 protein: ATTSGRETQY

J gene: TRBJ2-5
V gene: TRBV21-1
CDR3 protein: APQCGSREETQY

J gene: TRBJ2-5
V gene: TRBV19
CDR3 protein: ASSSGRQETQY

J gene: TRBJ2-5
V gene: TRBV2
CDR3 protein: ASSTDRYQETQY

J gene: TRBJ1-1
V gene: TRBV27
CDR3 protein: ASSVSARGLKAF

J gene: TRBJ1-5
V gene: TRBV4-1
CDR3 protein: ASSSQTGENQPQH

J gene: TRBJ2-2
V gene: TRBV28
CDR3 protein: ASSRTGDTGELF

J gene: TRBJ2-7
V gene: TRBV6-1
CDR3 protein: ASSLGQGGSYEQY

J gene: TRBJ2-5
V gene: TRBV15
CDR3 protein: ATSIGTTEETQY

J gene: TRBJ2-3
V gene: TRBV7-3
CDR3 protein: ASSPQGAGTDTQY

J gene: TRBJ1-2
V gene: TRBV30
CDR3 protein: AWSVRATTYGYT

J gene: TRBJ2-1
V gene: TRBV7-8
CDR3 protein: ASSLDWGLAAFSYNEQF

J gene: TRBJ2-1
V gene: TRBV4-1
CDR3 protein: ASSHLPASGRLSNEQF

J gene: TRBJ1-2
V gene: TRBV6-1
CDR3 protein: ASSAGQDYGYT

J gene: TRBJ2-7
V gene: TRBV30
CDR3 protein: AWKAPPKDGEQY

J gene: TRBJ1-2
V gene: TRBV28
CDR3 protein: ASSTGTVLGYT

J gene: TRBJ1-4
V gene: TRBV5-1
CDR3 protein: ASSLVQGGGEKLF

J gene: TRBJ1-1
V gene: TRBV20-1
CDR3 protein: SAPTGLEAF

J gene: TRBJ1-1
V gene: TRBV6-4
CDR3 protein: ASSLGSRVGTEAF

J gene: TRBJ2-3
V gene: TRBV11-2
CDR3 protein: ASSITGISTDTQY

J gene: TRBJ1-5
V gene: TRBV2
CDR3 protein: ASTKDRGSNQPQH

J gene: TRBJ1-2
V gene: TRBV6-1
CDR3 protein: ASSEPGQGDRGYT

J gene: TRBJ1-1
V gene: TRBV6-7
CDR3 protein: ASSKGQGQRRVSAF

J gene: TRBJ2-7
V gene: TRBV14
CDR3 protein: ASSQLVLDLGQGEYEQY